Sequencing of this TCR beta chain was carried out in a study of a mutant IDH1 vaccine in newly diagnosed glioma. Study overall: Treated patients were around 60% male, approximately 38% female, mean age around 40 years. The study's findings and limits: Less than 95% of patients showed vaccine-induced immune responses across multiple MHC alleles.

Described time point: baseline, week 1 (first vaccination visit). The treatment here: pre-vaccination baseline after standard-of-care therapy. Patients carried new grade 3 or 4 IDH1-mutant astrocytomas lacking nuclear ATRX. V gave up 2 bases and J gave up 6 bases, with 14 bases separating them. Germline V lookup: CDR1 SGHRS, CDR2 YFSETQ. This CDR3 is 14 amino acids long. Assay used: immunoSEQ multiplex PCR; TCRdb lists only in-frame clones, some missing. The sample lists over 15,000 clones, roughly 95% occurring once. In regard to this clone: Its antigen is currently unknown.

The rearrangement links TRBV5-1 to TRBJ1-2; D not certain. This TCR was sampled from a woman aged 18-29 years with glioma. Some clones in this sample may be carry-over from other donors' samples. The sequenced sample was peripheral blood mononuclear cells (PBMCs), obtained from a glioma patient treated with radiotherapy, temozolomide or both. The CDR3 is CASSFGSIRNGYTF. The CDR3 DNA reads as TGCGCCAGCAGCTTTGGGAGCATAAGGAATGGCTACACCTTC. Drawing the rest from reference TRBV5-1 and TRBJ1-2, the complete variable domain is KAGVTQTPRYLIKTRGQQVTLSCSPISGHRSVSWYQQTPGQGLQFLFEYFSETQRNKGNFPGRFSGRQFSNSRSEMNVSTLELGDSALYLCASSFGSIRNGYTFGSGTRLTVV.